The source of this T cell receptor beta chain is a study of cytomegalovirus exposure and HLA in healthy donors. PCR employed 60 Vbeta and 13 Jbeta primers. The repertoire was sequenced with immunoSEQ multiplex PCR; TCRdb's copy has only in-frame clones and lacks some. The clone table shows some 83,000 clones, with the ten largest holding around 1.1%. The CDR3 spans 16 residues. CDR1 and CDR2 (germline): MNHEY, SMNVEV (reference sequence). The V end lost 6 bases, the J end lost 2 bases, and 18 bases lay between the germline ends. This clonotype originated in a woman in her twenties or thirties in good health and CMV-seronegative. The sequenced sample was PBMCs. The genes are TRBV27 and TRBJ2-3; TRBD2 is a possible D gene (7 bases). The CDR3 nucleotides read TGTGCCAGCAGCCCCCTTCCGGGGGGCCTCACAGATACGCAGTATTTT. Its translation is CASSPLPGGLTDTQYF.